Reported below is one T cell receptor (beta chain). The antigen remains unidentified. The data stem from a study of graft-versus-host responses after intestinal transplantation. Study overall: Transplant recipients had multivisceral, liver-intestinal, or isolated intestinal grafts.

CDR3 length: 15 residues. J was trimmed by 0 bases and V by 5 bases; bases with no gene match: 4. Germline-derived CDR1 and CDR2 are MNHEY and SMNVEV (reference sequence). Clones were read by immunoSEQ multiplex PCR, and TCRdb kept only the in-frame ones, dropping some. This table holds tens of thousands of clones, approximately 94% found once. The clonotype originates from a human donor who was the organ donor for an intestinal transplant. The chain employs TRBV27 and TRBJ2-4; 7 bases are shared with TRBD1. The sample in question was unstimulated CD4+ T cells sorted from spleen or lymph node cells, obtained before transplant. In DNA, the CDR3 is TGTGCCAGCAGTACACGACAGGGAGCCAAAAACATTCAGTACTTC. Translating it yields CASSTRQGAKNIQYF.